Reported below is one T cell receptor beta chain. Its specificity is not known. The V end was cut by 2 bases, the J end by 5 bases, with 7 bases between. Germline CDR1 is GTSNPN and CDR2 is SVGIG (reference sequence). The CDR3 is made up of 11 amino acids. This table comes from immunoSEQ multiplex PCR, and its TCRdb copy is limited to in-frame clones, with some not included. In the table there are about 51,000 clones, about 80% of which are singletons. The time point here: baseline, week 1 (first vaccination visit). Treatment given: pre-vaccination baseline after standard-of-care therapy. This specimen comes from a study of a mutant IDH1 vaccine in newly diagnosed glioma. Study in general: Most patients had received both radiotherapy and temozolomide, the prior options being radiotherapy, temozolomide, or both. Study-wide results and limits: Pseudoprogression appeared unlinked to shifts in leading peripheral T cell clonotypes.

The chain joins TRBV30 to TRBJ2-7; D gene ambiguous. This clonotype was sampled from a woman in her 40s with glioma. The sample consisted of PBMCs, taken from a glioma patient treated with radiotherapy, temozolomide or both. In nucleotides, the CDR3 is TGTGCCTGGAGTTGGGAAAACGAGCAGTACTTC. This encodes CAWSWENEQYF. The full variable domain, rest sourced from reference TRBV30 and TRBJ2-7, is SQTIHQWPATLVQPVGSPLSLECTVEGTSNPNLYWYRQAAGRGLQLLFYSVGIGQISSEVPQNLSASRPQDRQFILSSKKLLLSDSGFYLCAWSWENEQYFGPGTRLTVT.